This T cell receptor beta chain was identified in a study of naive and memory T cell subsets. Study-level findings and limits: Gini index rose across naive, CM, EM and EMRA in CD4 and CD8.

This clonotype was detected once. The antigen remains undetermined. The beta constant-region primer was an equimolar mix of two oligonucleotides covering TRBC1 and TRBC2. Ligated cDNA was amplified by four rounds of PCR with nested alpha and beta constant-region primers and SP2. TCRdb recomputed calls from the UMI-ligation and nested PCR reads with MiXCR, one row per CDR3 protein. This sample yields 95,000 to 150,000 distinct CDR3 sequences, of which 35% to 45% are seen a single time; approximately 0.9% belongs to the top ten. Germline CDR1 MNHEY, CDR2 SVGAGI. The CDR3 has 14 residues. Trimming took 5 bases from V and 1 from J, leaving 9 bases between them.

The V call is TRBV6-5, the J call TRBJ1-5; D is unresolved. The sequencing input was central memory CD4+ T cells from blood. The source of this sequence is a human donor in good health. The CDR3 DNA reads as TGTGCCAGCAGTCAACTCAGGAGCAATCAGCCCCAGCATTTT. This translates into CASSQLRSNQPQHF.